The clone carrying this TCR beta chain was seen more than once but under ten times. The data belong to a study of T cell responses to AZD1222 COVID-19 vaccine. Germline V gives CDR1 SGHTA, CDR2 FQGNSA. The CDR3 is made up of 16 amino acids. Trimming took 5 bases from V and 9 from J; bases not matched to a gene: 12. Profiled with immunoSEQ multiplex PCR; TCRdb holds only in-frame clones, not every one. In the table there are over 100,000 clones, 88% of which are singletons. The sequence derives from an adult in good health. V and J are TRBV7-2 and TRBJ2-1; 11 positions agree with TRBD2. Sample: peripheral blood, taken on day 0 of AZD1222 vaccination. CDR3 protein: CASSPPLAGGLREQFF. The CDR3 DNA is TGTGCCAGCAGCCCCCCGTTAGCGGGGGGGCTCCGTGAGCAGTTCTTC.